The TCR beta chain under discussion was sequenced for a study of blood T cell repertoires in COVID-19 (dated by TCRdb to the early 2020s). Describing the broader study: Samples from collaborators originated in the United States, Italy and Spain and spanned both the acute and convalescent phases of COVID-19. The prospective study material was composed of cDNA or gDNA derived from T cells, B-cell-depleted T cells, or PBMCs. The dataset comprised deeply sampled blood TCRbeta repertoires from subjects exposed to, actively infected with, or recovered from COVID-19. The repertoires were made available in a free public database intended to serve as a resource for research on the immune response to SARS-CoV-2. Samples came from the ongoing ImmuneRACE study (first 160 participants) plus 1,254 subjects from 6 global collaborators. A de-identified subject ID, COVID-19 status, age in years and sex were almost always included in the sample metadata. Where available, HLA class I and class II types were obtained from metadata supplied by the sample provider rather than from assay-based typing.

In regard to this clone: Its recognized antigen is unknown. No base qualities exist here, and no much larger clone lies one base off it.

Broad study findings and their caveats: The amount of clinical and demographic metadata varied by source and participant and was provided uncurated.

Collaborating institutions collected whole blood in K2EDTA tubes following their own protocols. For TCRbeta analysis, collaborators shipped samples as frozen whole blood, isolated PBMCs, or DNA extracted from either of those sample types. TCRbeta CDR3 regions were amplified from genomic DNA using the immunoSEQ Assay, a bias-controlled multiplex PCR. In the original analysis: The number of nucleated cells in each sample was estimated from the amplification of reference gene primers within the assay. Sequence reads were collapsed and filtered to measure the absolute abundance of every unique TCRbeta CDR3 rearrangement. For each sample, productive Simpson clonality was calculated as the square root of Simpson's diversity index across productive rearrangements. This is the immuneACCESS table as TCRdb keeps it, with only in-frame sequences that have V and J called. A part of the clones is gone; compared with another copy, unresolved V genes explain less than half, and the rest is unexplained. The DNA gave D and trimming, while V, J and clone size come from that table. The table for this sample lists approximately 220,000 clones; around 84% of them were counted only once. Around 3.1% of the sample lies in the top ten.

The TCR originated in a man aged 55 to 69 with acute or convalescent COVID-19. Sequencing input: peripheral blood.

The CDR3 sequence is CASSSDRGTDTQYF. Read as DNA, the sequence is TGTGCCAGCAGTTCGGACAGGGGCACAGATACGCAGTATTTT. Recombination connected TRBV27 to TRBJ2-3; 8 middle bases align to TRBD1. Sequences MNHEY (CDR1) and SMNVEV (CDR2) are obtained from the germline V gene (reference sequence). The CDR3 covers 14 residues, taking in both the cysteine and the phenylalanine. Just CDR3 DNA is preserved here, 42 bases in frame from base 1. Clipping removes 4 bases from V and 1 base from J, with 1 as the unmatched junction base count.